A single sample is the source of the 18 T cell receptor beta chains below, sequenced in a study of control samples from healthy donors and cancer patients. The data were produced by immunoSEQ multiplex PCR, yet TCRdb's version contains in-frame clones alone and is incomplete. Among hundreds of thousands of clones listed, 90% were seen once. What was sequenced was PBMCs. The source of these receptors is a man aged 40-55 years with head and neck cancer.

This clone has just one count. J is TRBJ2-5 and V is TRBV7-3, with D maybe TRBD1 (5 bases). The V end lost 5 bases, the J end lost 5 bases, and 12 bases lay between the germline ends. The CDR3 is 13 amino acids. Germline V CDR1 and CDR2: SGHTA, FQGTGA. The CDR3 region is CASSITGGETQYF. CDR3 DNA: TGTGCCAGCAGCATCACAGGTGGGGAGACCCAGTACTTC.

Turning to this clone: Other DNA sequences in the same sample also yield this CDR3. V is TRBV6-1 and J is TRBJ2-7; D call uncertain. There are 12 residues in the CDR3. Germline CDR1 and CDR2: MNHNS and SASEGT. Between the trimmed V and J ends, which lost 0 bases and 6 bases, there was a span of 6 bases. In nucleotides, the CDR3 is TGTGCCAGCAGTGAAGCGCCATCCGAGCAGTACTTC. Encoded protein: CASSEAPSEQYF.

J is TRBJ2-3 and V is TRBV3-1 (or the pseudogene TRBV3-2), with 13 bases identical to TRBD2. The CDR3 sequence is 18 residues long. In germline, CDR1 is LGHDT, CDR2 YNNKEL (reference sequence). With V trimmed by 4 bases and J by 2 bases, 9 bases remained unmatched. CDR3: CASSPGTSGNTFTDTQYF. The DNA of the CDR3 is TGTGCCAGCAGCCCCGGGACTAGCGGGAACACTTTCACAGATACGCAGTATTTT.

The gene calls are TRBV25-1 and TRBJ2-7, with 7 nucleotides matching TRBD2. The CDR3 extends over 15 amino acids. Trimming removed 0 bases from V and 5 bases from J; junction bases left unmatched: 7. Per the germline V gene, CDR1 is MGHDK and CDR2 is SYGVNS. The CDR3 nucleotides read TGTGCCAGCAGTGAATACGGGACTAAGAGGGACGAGCAGTACTTC. Translating gives CASSEYGTKRDEQYF.

V is TRBV19 and J is TRBJ1-2; the D gene is possibly TRBD1 (5 bases). V was trimmed by 7 bases and J by 3 bases, leaving 18 bases between them. CDR3 size: 15 residues. The germline CDR1 and CDR2 sequences are LNHDA and SQIVND (reference sequence). Here the CDR3 DNA reads TGTGCCAGTACCCAGGGTGGGGCTGCTCACTATGGCTACACCTTC. Protein sequence: CASTQGGAAHYGYTF.

The V and J genes are TRBV7-3 and TRBJ2-3; 11 nucleotides line up with TRBD2. Germline assignment: CDR1 SGHTA and CDR2 FQGTGA. J was trimmed by 4 bases and V by 4 bases; bases with no gene match: 10. This CDR3 is 17 amino acids long. DNA for the CDR3: TGTGCCAGCAGCTCAGGACTAGCGGGCGGGAGGGCAGATACGCAGTATTTT. Protein: CASSSGLAGGRADTQYF.

CDR3 amino acids: CASSRLLPNQPQHF. The DNA for the CDR3 is TGTGCCAGCAGCAGATTACTGCCCAATCAGCCCCAGCATTTT. This chain uses TRBV2 with TRBJ1-5; D is ambiguous. The V and J ends lost 6 bases and 3 bases respectively, with 12 bases between them. CDR1 and CDR2 from the germline V gene are SNHLY and FYNNEI. The CDR3 is made up of 14 amino acids.

This clone showed up just once. The rearrangement links TRBV5-1 to TRBJ1-2, with TRBD1 matching over 9 bases. CDR3 length equals 15 residues. Per germline, CDR1 SGHRS and CDR2 YFSETQ. V dropped 2 bases and J dropped 6; count of bases not matched to a gene: 8. CDR3 DNA: TGCGCCAGCAGCTTTTCCGGGACAGGGAGCGATGGCTACACCTTC. It encodes CASSFSGTGSDGYTF.

The V gene is TRBV5-1, the J gene TRBJ1-2; 9 nucleotides line up with TRBD1. Germline V CDR1 and CDR2: SGHRS, YFSETQ. V gave up 1 base and J gave up 3 bases; unmatched junction bases: 4. This CDR3 region has 15 residues. CDR3 nucleotide sequence: TGCGCCAGCAGCTTGACAAGGACAGGGGACTATGGCTACACCTTC. Protein product: CASSLTRTGDYGYTF.

This chain joins TRBV10-3 and TRBJ1-1; D unclear. CDR1 and CDR2 (germline): ENHRY, SYGVKD. Trimming left V 0 bases short and J 11 bases short, with 7 bases between. CDR3 length: 11 amino acids. The chain's CDR3 is CAISESGFAFF. CDR3 nucleotide sequence: TGTGCCATCAGTGAGTCAGGGTTTGCTTTCTTT.

This rearrangement joins TRBV4-3 to TRBJ1-6; D is uncertain. There are 16 residues in the CDR3. Trimming cost V 0 bases and J 3 bases, with 9 bases left between them. The V gene's germline CDR1 is LGHNA and CDR2 YSLEER. CDR3 residues: CASSQDPTDYNSPLHF. The CDR3 bases are TGCGCCAGCAGCCAAGATCCTACAGACTATAATTCACCCCTCCACTTT.

The chain employs TRBV5-6 and TRBJ2-1; 8 bases are a match to TRBD2. V lost 4 bases and J lost 0; bases outside the gene matches: 6. Germline assignment: CDR1 SGHDT and CDR2 YYEEEE. CDR3 length equals 16 residues. In nucleotides, the CDR3 is TGTGCCAGCAGCACCCAAAGCGGGAGCTCCTACAATGAGCAGTTCTTC. It translates to CASSTQSGSSYNEQFF.

This chain connects TRBV2 to TRBJ1-1; D uncertain. The V end lost 7 bases, the J end lost 4 bases, and 13 bases lay between the germline ends. This CDR3 has 13 residues. Germline V lookup: CDR1 SNHLY, CDR2 FYNNEI. This chain's CDR3 is CASTFWSGTEAFF. The CDR3 DNA reads TGTGCCAGCACGTTCTGGTCGGGCACTGAAGCTTTCTTT.

The chain employs TRBV7-2 and TRBJ2-2; D is uncertain. The ends were cut back, 2 bases at V and 0 bases at J, with 4 bases in the middle. CDR3 length: 14 amino acids. Germline V gene lookup returns CDR1 SGHTA and CDR2 FQGNSA. The CDR3 spells CASSLMANTGELFF. The CDR3 nucleotides read TGTGCCAGCAGCTTAATGGCGAACACCGGGGAGCTGTTTTTT.

This rearrangement joins TRBV3-1 (or the pseudogene TRBV3-2) to TRBJ2-5; D gene unclear. CDR1 is LGHDT, CDR2 YNNKEL, per germline (reference sequence). V lost 6 bases to trimming and J lost 2 bases, with 4 bases between them. The CDR3 is 11 residues long. CDR3 sequence reads: CASSQQETQYF. CDR3 in DNA: TGTGCCAGCAGTCAACAAGAGACCCAGTACTTC.

The chain combines TRBV12-5 with TRBJ1-1; 7 bases line up with TRBD1. Trimming took 4 bases from V and 0 from J; bases not matched to a gene: 2. The germline CDR1 and CDR2 sequences are LGHNT and FRNRAP. The CDR3 is 14 residues long. The CDR3 DNA reads TGTGCTAGTGGTTCGGGACAGCTGAACACTGAAGCTTTCTTT. Its protein is CASGSGQLNTEAFF.

Written as DNA, the CDR3 is TGTGCCAGCAGCTTAGTGGTCCTCGGGAGGGAAAAACTGTTTTTT. This codes for CASSLVVLGREKLFF. The chain employs TRBV7-6 and TRBJ1-4, with D unresolved. Germline V gene sequence: CDR1 SGHVS, CDR2 FNYEAQ. The CDR3 has 15 amino acids. The V and J ends lost 1 base and 8 bases respectively, with 14 bases between them.

The chain couples TRBV5-1 to TRBJ2-1; 7 positions agree with TRBD2. V lost 4 bases and J lost 0; bases outside the gene matches: 7. The V gene's germline CDR1 is SGHRS and CDR2 YFSETQ. This CDR3 region has 16 residues. The CDR3 protein is CASSQSGTSSYNEQFF. Written as DNA, the CDR3 is TGCGCCAGCAGCCAAAGCGGGACGAGCTCCTACAATGAGCAGTTCTTC.